The next 24 T cell receptor beta chains were all read from a single sample in a study of cytomegalovirus exposure and HLA in healthy donors. PCR was performed using 60 Vbeta and 13 Jbeta primers. Libraries were prepared by immunoSEQ multiplex PCR; TCRdb keeps only in-frame clonotypes and omits some of them. Found here are approximately 160,000 clones, over 75% of them singletons; the top ten hold 0.55% to 0.8%. The specimen was PBMCs. These receptors originate from a male donor in good health and CMV-seronegative.

This clone has a single count. A junction boundary mismatches the germline segment, possibly from a read error. The same CDR3 is also encoded by other DNA sequences in this sample. The J gene is TRBJ2-6, the V gene TRBV30; possible D gene TRBD2, 5 bases. The CDR3 totals 15 residues. Germline CDR1 and CDR2: GTSNPN and SVGIG (reference sequence). Written as DNA, the CDR3 is TGCGCGGTGAGGGCACTGGGCTCTGGGGCCAACGTCCTGACTTTC. Translated: CAVRALGSGANVLTF.

The chain is built from TRBV5-5 and TRBJ2-3, with 11 bases fitting TRBD2. The junction had 5 bases not matched to a gene; V was cut back by 4 bases and J by 1 base. Germline V gene data show CDR1 as SGHKS and CDR2 as YYEKEE (reference sequence). The CDR3 is 16 amino acids. CDR3 sequence (DNA): TGTGCCAGCAGCGTCGGGACTAGCGGTCGCACAGATACGCAGTATTTT. It codes for CASSVGTSGRTDTQYF.

This clone was counted between two and nine times. The chain is built from TRBV6-5 and TRBJ1-6; unclear D gene. Trimming shortened V by 2 bases and J by 2 bases, and 10 bases separated the two germline ends. The CDR3 loop spans 16 amino acids. Germline V gene data show CDR1 as MNHEY and CDR2 as SVGAGI. The CDR3 is CASSYEGGTYNSPLHF. Here the CDR3 DNA reads TGTGCCAGCAGTTACGAGGGAGGGACCTATAATTCACCCCTCCACTTT.

The chain employs TRBV19 and TRBJ2-2; D unclear. CDR3 length: 14 amino acids. V dropped 7 bases and J dropped 2 bases, with 11 bases sitting between them. The germline V gene has CDR1 LNHDA and CDR2 SQIVND (reference sequence). The CDR3 sequence: CASISASNTGELFF. The CDR3 region has the DNA TGTGCCAGTATTAGTGCCTCTAACACCGGGGAGCTGTTTTTT.

The chain combines TRBV30 with TRBJ2-7, with TRBD1 matching 7 bases. V gave up 2 bases and J gave up 8 bases; unmatched junction bases: 9. Per the germline V gene, CDR1 is GTSNPN and CDR2 is SVGIG (reference sequence). The CDR3 runs 13 residues. The CDR3 sequence is CAWSLQGVVKQYF. In DNA form, the CDR3 reads TGTGCCTGGAGTTTGCAGGGGGTTGTGAAGCAGTACTTC.

The V gene is TRBV4-2, the J gene TRBJ1-4; TRBD1 might be the D (5 bases). From germline, CDR1 is LGHNA and CDR2 YNFKEQ. Trimming removed 1 base at V and 7 bases at J, with 13 bases between. This CDR3 has 15 residues. The CDR3 DNA is TGTGCCAGCAGCCAAGTAGCGGGTAGGGGTGAAAAACTGTTTTTT. Translated, it gives CASSQVAGRGEKLFF.

V usage is TRBV11-2 and J usage is TRBJ2-7; 10 bases map to TRBD1. V was pared by 10 bases and J by 3 bases, with 12 bases of the junction left unmatched. Germline V gives CDR1 SGHAT, CDR2 FQNNGV. The CDR3 spans 15 residues. The CDR3 here is CATDTPDRGNYEQYF. In DNA, the CDR3 is TGTGCCACCGATACCCCGGACAGGGGGAACTACGAGCAGTACTTC.

This clone has just a few counts. J is TRBJ2-7 and V is TRBV30; 7 bases line up with TRBD1. With 5 bases clipped from V and 4 bases from J, the junction kept 5 bases outside the gene matches. CDR1 is GTSNPN and CDR2 is SVGIG in the germline V gene (reference sequence). The CDR3 spans 12 residues. The DNA for the CDR3 is TGTGCCTGGGCCCACAGGGGTTACGAGCAGTACTTC. This sequence encodes CAWAHRGYEQYF.

This chain uses TRBV25-1 with TRBJ2-1; 7 bases line up with TRBD2. Germline V gene data show CDR1 as MGHDK and CDR2 as SYGVNS. V lost 6 bases and J lost 5; bases outside the gene matches: 4. This CDR3 comprises 13 residues. Written as DNA, the CDR3 is TGTGCCAGCAGCCGGGACTACAACAATGAGCAGTTCTTC. It codes for CASSRDYNNEQFF. Together with reference TRBV25-1 and TRBJ2-1, the CDR3 gives the full variable domain: EADIYQTPRYLVIGTGKKITLECSQTMGHDKMYWYQQDPGMELHLIHYSYGVNSTEKGDLSSESTVSRIRTEHFPLTLESARPSHTSQYLCASSRDYNNEQFFGPGTRLTVL.

The rearrangement joins TRBV5-1 to TRBJ2-7; tentatively, D is TRBD2 (5 bases). The ends were cut back, 4 bases at V and 0 bases at J, with 14 bases in the middle. The CDR3 contains 15 residues. In germline, CDR1 is SGHRS, CDR2 YFSETQ. CDR3 coding DNA: TGCGCCAGCAGCACTAATAGCGCGAGCTCCTACGAGCAGTACTTC. This encodes CASSTNSASSYEQYF.

This clone was seen a handful of times. The chain joins TRBV6-1 to TRBJ2-5; D is possibly TRBD2 (6 bases). This CDR3 has 15 amino acids. CDR1 and CDR2 (germline): MNHNS, SASEGT. The V gene lost 6 bases and the J gene lost 2 bases, with 16 bases spanning the gap. This chain's CDR3 is CASSAGTLRQETQYF. The CDR3 DNA sequence: TGTGCCAGCAGCGCCGGGACTCTGAGGCAAGAGACCCAGTACTTC.

The J gene is TRBJ2-7, the V gene TRBV23-1; TRBD2 agrees at 7 bases. TRBV23-1 is classed as an ORF, of uncertain function. The CDR3 consists of 14 residues. V lost 2 bases and J lost 3; bases outside the gene matches: 4. The CDR3 DNA reads as TGCGCCAGCAGTCAACGCCTAGCGGACTACGAGCAGTACTTC. It translates to CASSQRLADYEQYF.

This chain links TRBV15 with TRBJ1-1; D ambiguous. Germline CDR1 reads LNHNV; CDR2 reads YYDKDF (reference sequence). V was trimmed by 7 bases and J by 0 bases, leaving 9 bases between them. The CDR3 consists of 13 residues. The CDR3 DNA is TGTGCCACCAACCTGGGCATGAACACTGAAGCTTTCTTT. Translated, it gives CATNLGMNTEAFF.

The genes are TRBV19 and TRBJ2-2, with D possibly matching TRBD1 (6 bases). The V and J ends lost 5 bases and 6 bases respectively, with 19 bases between them. In germline, CDR1 is LNHDA, CDR2 SQIVND (reference sequence). The CDR3 is 16 amino acids. Here the CDR3 DNA reads TGTGCCAGTAGTTTTACCGGGACACGGCTCTCCGGGGAGCTGTTTTTT. Protein product: CASSFTGTRLSGELFF.

V is TRBV19 and J is TRBJ2-3; 12 bases agree with TRBD1. This CDR3 is 15 amino acids long. V was pared by 6 bases and J by 4 bases, with 5 bases of the junction left unmatched. Germline V gene data show CDR1 as LNHDA and CDR2 as SQIVND (reference sequence). The CDR3 is CASSPGQGAADTQYF. CDR3 coding DNA: TGTGCCAGTAGCCCGGGACAGGGGGCCGCAGATACGCAGTATTTT.

The gene calls are TRBV11-3 and TRBJ2-2, with TRBD1 matching over 7 bases. From germline, CDR1 is SGHNT and CDR2 YENEEA. Trimming cost V 6 bases and J 3 bases; bases outside gene matches: 7. This CDR3 is 15 amino acids long. The CDR3 DNA reads as TGTGCCAGCAGGGTGGGACAGAGCGACACCGGGGAGCTGTTTTTT. It translates to CASRVGQSDTGELFF.

The chain carries TRBV10-3 and TRBJ2-3; 8 nucleotides agree with TRBD2. Germline CDR1 is ENHRY and CDR2 is SYGVKD. The CDR3 is 16 residues long. V lost 3 bases, J lost 2 bases, and 7 bases stayed unmatched. CDR3 bases: TGTGCCATCAGTGACCCAAGCGGGAGTATCACAGATACGCAGTATTTT. Translating it yields CAISDPSGSITDTQYF.

The chain joins TRBV2 to TRBJ2-1; TRBD2 agrees at 10 bases. The CDR3 totals 17 residues. CDR1 is SNHLY, CDR2 FYNNEI, per germline. J was trimmed by 5 bases and V by 4 bases; bases with no gene match: 11. CDR3 region: CASSGVGRTSGDNEQFF. The CDR3, as DNA: TGTGCCAGCAGTGGAGTAGGGCGGACTAGCGGCGACAATGAGCAGTTCTTC. The variable domain in full, with the rest retrieved from reference TRBV2 and TRBJ2-1, is EPEVTQTPSHQVTQMGQEVILRCVPISNHLYFYWYRQILGQKVEFLVSFYNNEISEKSEIFDDQFSVERPDGSNFTLKIRSTKLEDSAMYFCASSGVGRTSGDNEQFFGPGTRLTVL.

The chain carries TRBV7-2 and TRBJ2-3, with a tentative D call TRBD1 (5 bases). Germline CDR1 reads SGHTA; CDR2 reads FQGNSA. The germline V and J ends were trimmed by 3 bases and 11 bases, with 9 bases remaining between them. The CDR3 totals 11 residues. CDR3 DNA sequence: TGTGCCAGCAGCTTGGGCGGACAGCAGTATTTT. Protein sequence: CASSLGGQQYF.

About this clone itself: Germline and junction disagree at one end, which may indicate a read error. The CDR3 loop is CASSQNTLWTDWNTEAFF. The CDR3 DNA sequence: TGCGCCAGCAGCCAAAACACCCTTTGGACAGACTGGAACACTGAAGCTTTCTTT. This rearrangement joins TRBV5-5 to TRBJ1-1; TRBD1 is a possible D gene (6 bases). CDR3 length: 18 amino acids. From germline, CDR1 is SGHKS and CDR2 YYEKEE (reference sequence).

The chain couples TRBV14 to TRBJ2-1, with TRBD1 matching 9 bases. Germline V gene data show CDR1 as SGHDN and CDR2 as FVKESK. The CDR3 length is 17 residues. Unmatched junction bases numbered 8, after V lost 3 bases and J lost 2 bases. CDR3 bases: TGTGCCAGCAGCCAGGGTGCGCGGACAGGGGCCTACAATGAGCAGTTCTTC. Translation: CASSQGARTGAYNEQFF.

The chain links TRBV7-2 to TRBJ2-5, with TRBD1 matching 7 bases. The V gene end was trimmed by 5 bases and the J gene end by 4 bases; junction bases not matched to a gene: 7. The length of the CDR3 is 14 residues. Per the germline V gene, CDR1 is SGHTA and CDR2 is FQGNSA. The CDR3 bases are TGTGCCAGCAGCCCAGGACAGGCGAGAGAGACCCAGTACTTC. Encoded protein: CASSPGQARETQYF.

A single count supports this clone. The gene calls are TRBV10-3 and TRBJ2-5, with D possibly being TRBD2 (6 bases). Germline CDR1 reads ENHRY; CDR2 reads SYGVKD. CDR3 length: 16 residues. V lost 6 bases, J lost 5 bases, and 22 bases lay in between. The CDR3 loop reads CAISGDLVRGIETQYF. CDR3 sequence (DNA): TGTGCCATCAGCGGCGACCTAGTCCGGGGGATTGAGACCCAGTACTTC.

The chain employs TRBV2 and TRBJ1-1; D unresolved. CDR3 length equals 14 residues. Deletions cut 3 bases from V and 2 bases from J, with 10 bases between. Germline V gene lookup returns CDR1 SNHLY and CDR2 FYNNEI. The CDR3 bases are TGTGCCAGCAGTGATATAACGGTTAACACTGAAGCTTTCTTT. Its protein is CASSDITVNTEAFF.